A selection of T cell receptor beta chains follows, all from one sample in a study of blood T cell repertoires in COVID-19. Some clones are missing from TCRdb's copy, which holds only in-frame ones; the method was immunoSEQ multiplex PCR. The table has over 250,000 clones, around 86% seen once; the top ten hold about an eighth. Sequencing was performed on peripheral blood. The receptors come from a human donor in a cohort sampled during active COVID-19. Each CDR3 is given with its conserved first and last residue. A D gene is named only where the DNA matches it firmly. Clone sizes are given selectively: once, few, many, or a class where the clone is expanded.

TRBD1	TRBV18	TRBJ1-2	-	TGTGCCAGCTCGGACAGGAACTATGGCTACACCTTC	CASSDRNYGYTF
-	TRBV5-8	TRBJ1-3	-	TGTGCCAGCAGCTTGGGCCAGGTGACTGGAAACACCATATATTTT	CASSLGQVTGNTIYF
-	TRBV6-5	TRBJ1-3	-	TGTGCCAGCAGACGTGAAGGGGGCTCTGGAAACACCATATATTTT	CASRREGGSGNTIYF
TRBD2	TRBV24-1	TRBJ2-5	-	TGTGCCACCAGTGATTCCCTAGCGGGAGAGCAAGAGACCCAGTACTTC	CATSDSLAGEQETQYF
TRBD1	TRBV2	TRBJ1-2	-	TGTGCCAGCAGCGACCGGGACAGCTATGGCTACACCTTC	CASSDRDSYGYTF
TRBD1	TRBV7-8	TRBJ1-2	once	TGTGCCAGCAGTTCGGAGCCTTCAGGGGGCATCTATGGCTACACCTTC	CASSSEPSGGIYGYTF
TRBD1	TRBV7-2	TRBJ2-1	-	TGTGCCAGCAGCTTATTGGGGACAGGGGGGTCCTACAATGAGCAGTTCTTC	CASSLLGTGGSYNEQFF
-	TRBV5-1	TRBJ2-2	-	TGCGCCAGCGGACAGTACAACACCGGGGAGCTGTTTTTT	CASGQYNTGELFF
-	TRBV13	TRBJ1-2	few	TGTGCCAGCAGAGAGCCGGGCTATGGCTACACCTTC	CASREPGYGYTF
TRBD2	TRBV25-1	TRBJ2-1	-	TGTGCCAGCAGTGAACAAAGCGGGGTCTCCTACAATGAGCAGTTCTTC	CASSEQSGVSYNEQFF
-	TRBV11-2	TRBJ2-5	once	TGTGCCAGCAGCTTAAGCGACTTAGAGACCCAGTACTTC	CASSLSDLETQYF